This is a list of T cell receptor beta chains from one sample in a study of blood T cell repertoires in COVID-19. Only in-frame clones appear in the TCRdb table, and some are missing; sequencing was by immunoSEQ multiplex PCR. The table lists about 97,000 clones, about 83% of them singletons. The sample consisted of peripheral blood. The receptors were sampled from a human donor in a cohort sampled during active COVID-19. Both conserved end residues are part of each CDR3. The order of the fields is J gene, clone size, D gene, V gene, CDR3 DNA, CDR3 protein. A D gene is named only where the DNA matches it firmly. A row's size may be missing; if present it is once, few, many or a size class.

j_call: TRBJ1-2
clone_size: NA
d_call: NA
v_call: TRBV5-1
cdr3_nt: TGCGCCAGCAGCTTGGAGGGGGTGGAGGATGGCTACACCTTC
cdr3_aa: CASSLEGVEDGYTF

j_call: TRBJ2-4
clone_size: NA
d_call: NA
v_call: TRBV30
cdr3_nt: TGTGCCTGGAGTGTTAAGAGAGGGGGTCCCAAAAACATTCAGTACTTC
cdr3_aa: CAWSVKRGGPKNIQYF

j_call: TRBJ1-2
clone_size: NA
d_call: TRBD1
v_call: TRBV5-1
cdr3_nt: TGCGCCAGCAGCTTGGTGGCGGGACAGGGGGTTGGCTACACCTTC
cdr3_aa: CASSLVAGQGVGYTF

j_call: TRBJ1-1
clone_size: NA
d_call: NA
v_call: TRBV12-3/TRBV12-4
cdr3_nt: TGTGCCAGCAGTTTGTGGCTGAACACTGAAGCTTTCTTT
cdr3_aa: CASSLWLNTEAFF

j_call: TRBJ2-5
clone_size: NA
d_call: NA
v_call: TRBV5-1
cdr3_nt: TGCGCCAGCAGCTTCGGACCCTCCGGACTACAAGAGACCCAGTACTTC
cdr3_aa: CASSFGPSGLQETQYF

j_call: TRBJ2-7
clone_size: NA
d_call: TRBD2
v_call: TRBV2
cdr3_nt: TGTGCCAGCAGTGATCTGTCGCTAGCGGGGGGGCGATCCTACGAGCAGTACTTC
cdr3_aa: CASSDLSLAGGRSYEQYF

j_call: TRBJ2-1
clone_size: NA
d_call: NA
v_call: TRBV2
cdr3_nt: TGTGCCAGCAAGGCTACCCGACCGGGTACTAATGAGCAGTTCTTC
cdr3_aa: CASKATRPGTNEQFF

j_call: TRBJ2-1
clone_size: NA
d_call: NA
v_call: TRBV7-2
cdr3_nt: TGTGCCAGCAGCTTGGCATGGGTCGGGGGTGAGCAGTTCTTC
cdr3_aa: CASSLAWVGGEQFF

j_call: TRBJ2-5
clone_size: once
d_call: NA
v_call: TRBV14
cdr3_nt: TGTGCCAGCAGCCAAGATGGAATCGGGAGTAGCGTGACCCAGTACTTC
cdr3_aa: CASSQDGIGSSVTQYF

j_call: TRBJ1-2
clone_size: NA
d_call: NA
v_call: TRBV6-1
cdr3_nt: TGTGCCAGCAGTGAAGACCCGAGAAGTAATGGCTACACCTTC
cdr3_aa: CASSEDPRSNGYTF

j_call: TRBJ2-7
clone_size: few
d_call: TRBD2
v_call: TRBV6-5
cdr3_nt: TGTGCCAGCAGTTACGAAGCGGGAGGAGGCTACGAGCAGTACTTC
cdr3_aa: CASSYEAGGGYEQYF

j_call: TRBJ1-3
clone_size: few
d_call: NA
v_call: TRBV7-9
cdr3_nt: TGTGCCAGCAGCTCGGGGGGAGCCGCGTCTGGAAACACCATATATTTT
cdr3_aa: CASSSGGAASGNTIYF

j_call: TRBJ2-2
clone_size: NA
d_call: NA
v_call: TRBV27
cdr3_nt: TGTGCCAGCAGTTTAGGAGGACCTCCTGGTCCCGGGGAGCTGTTTTTT
cdr3_aa: CASSLGGPPGPGELFF

j_call: TRBJ1-2
clone_size: NA
d_call: TRBD1
v_call: TRBV29-1
cdr3_nt: TGCAGCGTTCGGGGTGACGGACAGGGATATGGCTACACCTTC
cdr3_aa: CSVRGDGQGYGYTF

j_call: TRBJ2-1
clone_size: few
d_call: NA
v_call: TRBV10-1
cdr3_nt: TGCGCCAGCAGTGAGTGGCCCAGCGGGAATGAGCAGTTCTTC
cdr3_aa: CASSEWPSGNEQFF

j_call: TRBJ2-7
clone_size: NA
d_call: TRBD2
v_call: TRBV4-3
cdr3_nt: TGCGCCAGCAGCCAAGGGCTAGCGGGAGCGGATCGGTACTTC
cdr3_aa: CASSQGLAGADRYF

j_call: TRBJ1-2
clone_size: NA
d_call: TRBD1
v_call: TRBV30
cdr3_nt: TGTGCCCACAGGGGGGACAGGGGGGCAGCTAACTATGGCTACACCTTC
cdr3_aa: CAHRGDRGAANYGYTF

j_call: TRBJ2-6
clone_size: NA
d_call: NA
v_call: TRBV29-1
cdr3_nt: TGCAGCGTGAATACAGTGGAAGGGGCCAACGTCCTGACTTTC
cdr3_aa: CSVNTVEGANVLTF